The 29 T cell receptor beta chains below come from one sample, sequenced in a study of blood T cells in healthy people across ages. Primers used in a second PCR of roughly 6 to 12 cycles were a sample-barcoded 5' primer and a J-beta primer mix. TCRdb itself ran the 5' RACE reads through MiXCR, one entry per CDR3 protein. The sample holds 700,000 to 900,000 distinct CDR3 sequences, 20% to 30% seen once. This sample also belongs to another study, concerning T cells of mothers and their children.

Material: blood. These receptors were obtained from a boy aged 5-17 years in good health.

The CDR3 loop reads CASSDGLAILTDTQYF. The CDR3 DNA reads as TGTGCCAGCAGTGACGGGCTAGCGATACTCACAGATACGCAGTATTTT. V usage is TRBV2 and J usage is TRBJ2-3, with D perhaps matching TRBD2 (6 bases). The length of the CDR3 is 16 residues. Germline V gene data show CDR1 as SNHLY and CDR2 as FYNNEI. Trimming pared 3 bases from V and 2 bases from J, leaving 15 bases between.

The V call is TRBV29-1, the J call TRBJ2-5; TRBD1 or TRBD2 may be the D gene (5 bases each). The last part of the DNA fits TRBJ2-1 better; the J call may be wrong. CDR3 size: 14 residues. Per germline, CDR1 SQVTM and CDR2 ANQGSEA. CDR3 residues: CSARRRDGYNEQFF. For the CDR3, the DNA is TGCAGCGCTCGGCGCCGGGACGGCTACAATGAGCAGTTCTTC.

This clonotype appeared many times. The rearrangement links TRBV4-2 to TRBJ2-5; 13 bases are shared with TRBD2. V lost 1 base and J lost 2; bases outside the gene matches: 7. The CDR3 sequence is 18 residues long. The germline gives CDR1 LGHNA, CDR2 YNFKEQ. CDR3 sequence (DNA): TGTGCCAGCAGCCAAGTCCAACCGGGACTAGCGGGGCAAGAGACCCAGTACTTC. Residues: CASSQVQPGLAGQETQYF.

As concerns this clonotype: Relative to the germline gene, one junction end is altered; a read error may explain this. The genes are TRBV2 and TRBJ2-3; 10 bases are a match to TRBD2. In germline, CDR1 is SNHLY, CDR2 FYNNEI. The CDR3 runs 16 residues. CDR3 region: CAGSEASSGGLGTQYF. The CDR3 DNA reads TGTGCCGGCAGTGAAGCGAGTAGCGGGGGGCTTGGTACGCAGTATTTT.

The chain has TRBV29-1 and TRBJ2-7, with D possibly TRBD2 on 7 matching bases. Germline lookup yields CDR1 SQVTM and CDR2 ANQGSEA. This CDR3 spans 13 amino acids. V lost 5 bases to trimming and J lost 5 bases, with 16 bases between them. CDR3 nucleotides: TGCAGCGTTAGGGGGGGCATTGACCACGAGCAGTACTTC. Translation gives CSVRGGIDHEQYF.

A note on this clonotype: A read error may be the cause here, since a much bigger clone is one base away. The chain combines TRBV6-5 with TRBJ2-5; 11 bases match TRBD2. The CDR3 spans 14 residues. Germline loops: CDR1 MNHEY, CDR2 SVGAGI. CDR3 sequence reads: CTSSGTSGQETQYF. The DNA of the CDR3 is TGTACCAGCAGTGGGACTAGCGGACAAGAGACCCAGTACTTC.

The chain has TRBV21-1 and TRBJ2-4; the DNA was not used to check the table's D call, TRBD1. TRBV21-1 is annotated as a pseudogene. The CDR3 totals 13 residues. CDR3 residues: CASSKGGGNIQYF. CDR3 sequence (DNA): TGTGCCAGCAGCAAAGGGGGCGGAAACATTCAGTACTTC.

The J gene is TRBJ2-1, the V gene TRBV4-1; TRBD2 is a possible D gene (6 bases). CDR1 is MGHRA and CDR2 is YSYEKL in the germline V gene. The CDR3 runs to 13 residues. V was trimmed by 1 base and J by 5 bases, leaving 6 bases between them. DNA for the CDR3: TGCGCCAGCAGCCAAGCGGGGGACAATGAGCAGTTCTTC. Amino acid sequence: CASSQAGDNEQFF.

CDR3 DNA: TGCAGCGTTGACCCGCGGGGACTTCTTCCGAGCTCCTACAATGAGCAGTTCTTC. Its protein product is CSVDPRGLLPSSYNEQFF. V is TRBV29-1 and J is TRBJ2-1, with D perhaps matching TRBD2 (6 bases). With 3 bases removed from V and 0 bases from J, the gap between germline ends came to 21 bases. The germline gives CDR1 SQVTM, CDR2 ANQGSEA. This CDR3 contains 18 residues.

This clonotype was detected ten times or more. The CDR3 here is CASSLMGNEQFF. In DNA form, the CDR3 reads TGTGCCAGCAGTTTGATGGGGAATGAGCAGTTCTTC. J is TRBJ2-1 and V is TRBV12-3 or TRBV12-4; D is unresolved. There are 12 residues in the CDR3. Trimming left V 3 bases short and J 7 bases short, with 7 bases between.

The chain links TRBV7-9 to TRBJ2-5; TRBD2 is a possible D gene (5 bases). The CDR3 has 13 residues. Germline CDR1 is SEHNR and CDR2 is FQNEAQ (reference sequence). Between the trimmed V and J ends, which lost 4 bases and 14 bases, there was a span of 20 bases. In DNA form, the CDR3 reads TGTGCCAGCAGCTCCCCCCTCTTCGGGCGGGTCTACTTC. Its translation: CASSSPLFGRVYF.

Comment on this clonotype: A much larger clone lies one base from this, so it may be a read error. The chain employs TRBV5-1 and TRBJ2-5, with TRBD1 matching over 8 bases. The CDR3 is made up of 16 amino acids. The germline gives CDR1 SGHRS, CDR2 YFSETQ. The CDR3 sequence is CTSSLQGARSQETQYF. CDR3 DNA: TGCACCAGCAGCTTGCAGGGGGCGAGGAGCCAAGAGACCCAGTACTTC. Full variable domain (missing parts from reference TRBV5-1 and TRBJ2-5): KAGVTQTPRYLIKTRGQQVTLSCSPISGHRSVSWYQQTPGQGLQFLFEYFSETQRNKGNFPGRFSGRQFSNSRSEMNVSTLELGDSALYLCTSSLQGARSQETQYFGPGTRLLVL.

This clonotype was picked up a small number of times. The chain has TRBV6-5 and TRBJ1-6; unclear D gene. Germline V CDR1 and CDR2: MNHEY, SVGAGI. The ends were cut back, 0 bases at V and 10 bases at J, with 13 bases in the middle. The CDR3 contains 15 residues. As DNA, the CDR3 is TGTGCCAGCAGTTACTCTGGTCAGGCGGGGTCACCCCTCCACTTT. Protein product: CASSYSGQAGSPLHF.

CDR3 in DNA: TGCGCCAGCAGCTCCTCCTCCGGGGACCCCCGCGAGGCCAAAAACATTCAGTACTTC. This translates into CASSSSSGDPREAKNIQYF. The chain couples TRBV5-1 to TRBJ2-4; perhaps D is TRBD1 or TRBD2 (5 bases each). The V gene lost 3 bases and the J gene lost 1 base, with 23 bases spanning the gap. CDR3 size: 19 residues. The germline gives CDR1 SGHRS, CDR2 YFSETQ.

The CDR3 is CASSSTEYNEQFF. CDR3 coding DNA: TGTGCCAGCAGCTCGACAGAGTACAATGAGCAGTTCTTC. This sequence joins TRBV7-9 and TRBJ2-1, with a weak D call TRBD1 (5 bases). There are 13 residues in the CDR3. V lost 4 bases and J 4 bases, leaving 8 bases between the germline ends. Germline V gene sequence: CDR1 SEHNR, CDR2 FQNEAQ (reference sequence). Based on the CDR3 plus reference TRBV7-9 and TRBJ2-1, the full variable domain is DTGVSQNPRHKITKRGQNVTFRCDPISEHNRLYWYRQTLGQGPEFLTYFQNEAQLEKSRLLSDRFSAERPKGSFSTLEIQRTEQGDSAMYLCASSSTEYNEQFFGPGTRLTVL.

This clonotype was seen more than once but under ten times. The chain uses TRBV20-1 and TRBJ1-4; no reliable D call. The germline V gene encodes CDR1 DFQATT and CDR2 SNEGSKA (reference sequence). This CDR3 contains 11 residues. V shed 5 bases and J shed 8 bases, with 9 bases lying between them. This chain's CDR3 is CSAFRGEKLFF. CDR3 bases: TGCAGTGCTTTCCGCGGGGAAAAACTGTTTTTT.

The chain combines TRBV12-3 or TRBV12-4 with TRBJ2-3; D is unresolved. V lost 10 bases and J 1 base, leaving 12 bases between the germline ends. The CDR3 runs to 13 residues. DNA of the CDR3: TGTGCCAACATCCCCACGGGCACAGATACGCAGTATTTT. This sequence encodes CANIPTGTDTQYF.

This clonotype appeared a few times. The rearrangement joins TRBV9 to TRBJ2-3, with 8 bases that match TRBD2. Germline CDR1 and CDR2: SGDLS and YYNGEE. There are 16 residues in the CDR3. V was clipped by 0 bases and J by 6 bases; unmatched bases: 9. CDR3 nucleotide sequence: TGTGCCAGCAGCGTAGGGACTAGCACCCGCGGGGATACGCAGTATTTT. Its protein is CASSVGTSTRGDTQYF.

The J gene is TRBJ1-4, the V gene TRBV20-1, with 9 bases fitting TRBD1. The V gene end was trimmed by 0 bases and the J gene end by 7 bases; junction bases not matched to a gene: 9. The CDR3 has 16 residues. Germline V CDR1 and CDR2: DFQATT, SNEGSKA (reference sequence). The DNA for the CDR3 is TGCAGTGCTAGAGACCTCAAAGGACAGGGGACTGAAAAACTGTTTTTT. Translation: CSARDLKGQGTEKLFF.

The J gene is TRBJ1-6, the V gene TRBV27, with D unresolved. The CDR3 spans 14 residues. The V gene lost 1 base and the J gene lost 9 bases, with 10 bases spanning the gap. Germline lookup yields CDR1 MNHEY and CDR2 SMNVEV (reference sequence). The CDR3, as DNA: TGTGCCAGCAGTTTATGGGAAAGAGGTTCACCCCTCCACTTT. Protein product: CASSLWERGSPLHF.

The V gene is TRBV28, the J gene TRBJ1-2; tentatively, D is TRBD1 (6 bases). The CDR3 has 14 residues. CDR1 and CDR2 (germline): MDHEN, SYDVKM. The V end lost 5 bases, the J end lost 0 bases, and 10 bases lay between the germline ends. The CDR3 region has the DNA TGTGCCAGCAGTCAGGGGACCTCTAACTATGGCTACACCTTC. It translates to CASSQGTSNYGYTF.

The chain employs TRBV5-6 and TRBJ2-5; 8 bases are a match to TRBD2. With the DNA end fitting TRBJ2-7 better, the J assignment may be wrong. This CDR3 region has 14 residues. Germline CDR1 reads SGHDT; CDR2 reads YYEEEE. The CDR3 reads CASSDAGGTYEQYF. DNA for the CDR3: TGTGCCAGCAGCGATGCGGGGGGAACCTACGAGCAGTACTTC.

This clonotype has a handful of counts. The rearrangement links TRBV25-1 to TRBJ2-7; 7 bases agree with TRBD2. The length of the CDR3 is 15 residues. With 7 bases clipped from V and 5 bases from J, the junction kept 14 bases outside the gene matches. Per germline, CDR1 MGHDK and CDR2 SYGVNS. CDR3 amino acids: CASTEGRGLRDEQYF. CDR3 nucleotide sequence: TGTGCCAGCACCGAGGGGAGGGGATTAAGGGACGAGCAGTACTTC.

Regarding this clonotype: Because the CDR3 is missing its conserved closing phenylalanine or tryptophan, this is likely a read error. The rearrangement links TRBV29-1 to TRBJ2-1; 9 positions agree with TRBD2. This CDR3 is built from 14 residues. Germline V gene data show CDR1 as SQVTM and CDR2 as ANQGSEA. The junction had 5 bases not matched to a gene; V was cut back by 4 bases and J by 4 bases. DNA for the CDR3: TGCAGCGTTGCGCGGACTAGCGAGTACAATGAGCAGTTCCTC. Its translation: CSVARTSEYNEQFL.

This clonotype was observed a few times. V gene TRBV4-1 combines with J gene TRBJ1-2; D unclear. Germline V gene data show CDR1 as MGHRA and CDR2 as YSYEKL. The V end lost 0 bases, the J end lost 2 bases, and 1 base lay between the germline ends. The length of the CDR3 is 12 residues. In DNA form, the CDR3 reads TGCGCCAGCAGCCAAGACAACTATGGCTACACCTTC. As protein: CASSQDNYGYTF.

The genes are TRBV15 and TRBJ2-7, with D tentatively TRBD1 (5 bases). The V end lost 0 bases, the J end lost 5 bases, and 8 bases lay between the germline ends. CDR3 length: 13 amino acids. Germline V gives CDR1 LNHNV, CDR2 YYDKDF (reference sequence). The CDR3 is CATSRDGRDEQYF. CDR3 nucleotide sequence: TGTGCCACCAGCAGAGATGGCAGGGACGAGCAGTACTTC.

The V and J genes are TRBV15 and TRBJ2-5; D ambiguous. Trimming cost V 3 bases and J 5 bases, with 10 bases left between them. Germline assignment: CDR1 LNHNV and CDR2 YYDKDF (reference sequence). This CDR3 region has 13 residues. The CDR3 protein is CATSRVETETQYF. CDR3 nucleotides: TGTGCCACCAGCAGGGTAGAGACCGAGACCCAGTACTTC.

The CDR3 DNA reads TGTGCCAGCAACCGGGAGCGGGGGAATGGAGATACGCAGTATTTT. This translates into CASNRERGNGDTQYF. V usage is TRBV6-2 or TRBV6-3 and J usage is TRBJ2-3, with TRBD2 matching 8 bases. The germline gives CDR1 MNHEY, CDR2 SVGEGT. This CDR3 region has 15 residues. V lost 7 bases to trimming and J lost 5 bases; unmatched junction nucleotides: 11.

In DNA, the CDR3 is TGCAGCGTTGAGGCTGGCCCGGCTCTTAACTATGGCTACACCTTC. Protein product: CSVEAGPALNYGYTF. The chain carries TRBV29-1 and TRBJ1-2, with D unresolved. The CDR3 length is 15 residues. V dropped 3 bases and J dropped 1 base, with 15 bases sitting between them. The germline V gene has CDR1 SQVTM and CDR2 ANQGSEA.